These T cell receptor beta chains were read from a single sample in a study of T-cell reconstitution after alpha-beta-depleted transplantation in children. TCRdb used MiXCR to reprocess the PCR reads, holding one entry per CDR3 protein. The table has 500,000 to 600,000 distinct CDR3 sequences, over 25% seen once. The sequencing here drew on PBMCs from the stem cell graft donor, taken from the stem cell graft. Receptors were obtained from a human donor who donated a stem cell graft to a child with aplastic anemia. CDR3s include the opening cysteine and the closing phenylalanine or tryptophan. The D gene is left open where the match is weak. Size is omitted from some rows. Given values are once, few, many or a class for expanded clones.

>many|TRBD1|TRBJ1-1|TRBV10-3
TGTGCCATCTTAGCGGAAAGGACAGGGATGAACACTGAAGCTTTCTTT
CAILAERTGMNTEAFF
>few|TRBD2|TRBJ2-3|TRBV29-1
TGCAGCGGGGCCCTTACTAGCGGGAGGACAGATACGCAGTATTTT
CSGALTSGRTDTQYF
>-|TRBD2|TRBJ2-2|TRBV7-2
TGTGCCAGCACCGAACTAGCGGGAGCCGGGGAGCTGTTTTTT
CASTELAGAGELFF
>few|-|TRBJ1-2|TRBV11-3
TGTGCCAGCAGCTCCCCGCTTAACTATGGCTACACCTTC
CASSSPLNYGYTF
>-|TRBD2|TRBJ2-3|TRBV19
TGTGCCACCGACATAGCGGGAGGGGCAGATACGCAGTATTTT
CATDIAGGADTQYF
>-|-|TRBJ1-2|TRBV28
TGTGCCAGCAGTTTAGGGCCCCATGGCTACACCTTC
CASSLGPHGYTF
>-|-|TRBJ1-4|TRBV13
TGTGCCAGCAGCAAGGGTGGCGCAACTAATGAAAAACTGTTTTTT
CASSKGGATNEKLFF
>-|-|TRBJ2-2|TRBV29-1
TGCAGCGTAAGGGAGAGGGGGGCGAACACCGGGGAGCTGTTTTTT
CSVRERGANTGELFF
>-|-|TRBJ2-2|TRBV28
TGTGCCAGCAGCCTGAATGGCGCAGAGCTGTTTTTT
CASSLNGAELFF
>-|-|TRBJ2-7|TRBV28
TGTGCCAGCAGACAGTTGAGCTACGAGCAGTACTTC
CASRQLSYEQYF
>few|TRBD1|TRBJ2-7|TRBV28
TGTGCCAGCAGCACCGGGACAGGGGCTCCCTACGAGCAGTACTTC
CASSTGTGAPYEQYF
>once|TRBD2|TRBJ2-2|TRBV19
TGTGCCAGTATCCCTCGAGCGGGAGTAAACACCGGGGAGCTGTTTTTT
CASIPRAGVNTGELFF
>few|TRBD2|TRBJ2-1|TRBV18
TGTGCCAGCTCACCACGAGGAGCGGGAGTCCATGAGCAGTTCTTC
CASSPRGAGVHEQFF
>few|-|TRBJ2-3|TRBV7-6
TGTGCCAGCAGCCGAGAACAGGCAGGGAGCACAGATACGCAGTATTTT
CASSREQAGSTDTQYF
>-|-|TRBJ2-2|TRBV6-1
TGTGCCAGCAGCCTACGGGGCATAAGGGGTTGGGCGAACACCGGGGAGCTGTTTTTT
CASSLRGIRGWANTGELFF
>few|-|TRBJ2-1|TRBV27
TGTGCCAGCAGTTTATCCGGCTCATACTACAATGAGCAGTTCTTC
CASSLSGSYYNEQFF
>few|-|TRBJ2-7|TRBV7-9
TGTGCCAGCAGCTCGACCCAGGCTCAGGCACGCGAGCAGTACTTC
CASSSTQAQAREQYF
>-|-|TRBJ2-3|TRBV29-1
TGCAGCGCACCCTGGCCTCGGCCCCCTTTT
CSAPWPRPPF
>-|TRBD1|TRBJ2-7|TRBV10-3
TGTGCCATCGCCCGAGGGACAGGGGGCCCCTACGAGCAGTACTTC
CAIARGTGGPYEQYF
>-|TRBD1|TRBJ1-6|TRBV11-1
TGTGCCAGCAGCCCGGGGACAGTTTCTAATTCACCCCTCCACTTT
CASSPGTVSNSPLHF
>-|TRBD2|TRBJ2-3|TRBV7-6
TGTGCCAGCAGCTTAGGCCCAGCGGGAACGTCAGATACGCAGTATTTT
CASSLGPAGTSDTQYF
>-|-|TRBJ1-5|TRBV27
TGTGCCAGCAGTCCCGACGGGCCGGATCAGCCCCAGCATTTT
CASSPDGPDQPQHF
>-|TRBD1|TRBJ1-1|TRBV19
TGTGCCAGTACTGGACAGGGATACATGAACACTGAAGCTTTCTTT
CASTGQGYMNTEAFF
>-|TRBD1|TRBJ1-5|TRBV12-3/TRBV12-4
TGTGCCAGCAGTTTGCCCCCAGGGGGCCAGGGGAATCAGCCCCAGCATTTT
CASSLPPGGQGNQPQHF
>-|-|TRBJ2-1|TRBV10-3
TGTGCCATCAGTGAGGGGGTTCCGAATGAGCAGTTCTTC
CAISEGVPNEQFF
>-|-|TRBJ1-1|TRBV28
TGTGCCAGCAGTTTAACAGCCTTGGACACTGAAGCTTTCTTT
CASSLTALDTEAFF